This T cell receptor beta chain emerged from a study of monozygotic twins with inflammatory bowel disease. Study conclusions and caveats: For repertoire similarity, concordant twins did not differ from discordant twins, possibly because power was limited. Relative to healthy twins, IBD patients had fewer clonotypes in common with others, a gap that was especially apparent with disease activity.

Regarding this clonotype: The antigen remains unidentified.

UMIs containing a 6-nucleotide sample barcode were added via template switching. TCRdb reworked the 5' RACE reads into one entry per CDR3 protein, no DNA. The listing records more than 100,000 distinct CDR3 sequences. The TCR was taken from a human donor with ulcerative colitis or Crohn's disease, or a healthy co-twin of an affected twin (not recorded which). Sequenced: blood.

The CDR3 loop reads CAISDAGTANSPLHF. This sequence joins TRBV10-3 and TRBJ1-6; absent DNA, TCRdb's TRBD1 call cannot be checked. From germline, CDR1 is ENHRY and CDR2 SYGVKD. The CDR3 is made up of 15 amino acids.